The sequence of this T cell receptor (beta chain) was determined in a study of T-cell reconstitution after alpha-beta-depleted transplantation in children (dated by TCRdb to 2015 to 2016). In the study overall: T-cell immune reconstitution after TCRalphabeta/CD19-depleted allogeneic hematopoietic cell transplantation in children was quantitatively tracked in the study by means of TCR repertoire profiling. The research as a whole found: About two months after transplant, the apparently early recovery of alphabetaT-cell counts reportedly depended on just several hundred clones that had expanded rapidly and came from non-depleted graft cells. In some patients, high TCRbeta diversity at day 60 was attributed to recipient T cells and intrathymic progenitors that had survived conditioning. Hyperexpanded clone frequencies declined over subsequent months; after one year, T-cell counts and TCRbeta diversity were mostly attributed to newly produced T cells.

Libraries were constructed by PCR. Sequenced using an Illumina HiSeq 2500. TCR libraries were prepared with molecular barcoding, using unique molecular identifiers to normalize TCRbeta repertoire quantification. TCRdb reanalyzed the raw reads on its own, using fastp at Q25 for trimming and MiXCR for clone calling, and kept in-frame beta chains. All rows with the same CDR3 protein become a single entry with the most common DNA and genes. Counted in this sample were about 290,000 distinct CDR3 sequences; about a tenth of them appeared once. Jointly, the top ten make up less than 9% of the sample. What the treatment or condition label conveys for this sample: allogeneic hematopoietic cell transplantation with graft depleted of TCRalphabeta T cells and CD19 B cells. Transplant recipients were children who received TCRalphabeta/CD19-depleted allogeneic hematopoietic cell grafts. In the case of this clonotype: No cognate antigen has been identified for it. A much more abundant neighbour one base away suggests this may be a read error.

The CDR3 runs 13 amino acids, cysteine and phenylalanine included. Here the CDR3 DNA is all that survives: 39 bases in frame from base 1. The input for sequencing was PBMCs, taken before TCRalphabeta/CD19-depleted stem cell transplant. The V and J segments used are TRBV12-3 or TRBV12-4 and TRBJ2-7; 8 nucleotides in the junction match TRBD1. This receptor was obtained from a boy younger than two with acute myeloid leukemia, due to receive a stem cell transplant. The DNA sequence follows: TGTGCCAGCAGTTACAGGGGGTTCTACGACCAGTACTTC. Translated, this gives CASSYRGFYDQYF.